The 25 T cell receptor beta chains reported below all come from one sample, sequenced in a study of cytomegalovirus exposure and HLA in healthy donors (dated by TCRdb to about 2017). The library relied on the immunoSEQ multiplex PCR assay. TCRdb stores this immuneACCESS table with in-frame sequences only. Part of the clones is absent; in the studies checked, under half of the shortfall reflects unresolved V genes, and no reason is known for the rest. Within this sample are 70,000 to 75,000 clones, with 94% of them counted one time only. The top ten hold roughly 2% of the sample. Sequenced material: PBMCs. The receptor set was obtained from a woman younger than 35 in good health and CMV-seropositive.

Here the CDR3 DNA reads TGCGCCAGCAGCTCCCGGGGGAATGAGCAGTTCTTC. It yields the protein CASSSRGNEQFF. The chain carries TRBV4-1 and TRBJ2-1; perhaps TRBD2 as D (6 bases). From germline, CDR1 is MGHRA and CDR2 YSYEKL. Trimming took off 5 bases at V and 7 bases at J, with 9 bases between the two ends. The CDR3 consists of 12 residues.

This sequence joins TRBV6-6 and TRBJ2-7, with TRBD1 matching over 8 bases. Per the germline V gene, CDR1 is MNHNY and CDR2 is SVGAGI (reference sequence). Trimming took 7 bases from V and 2 from J; bases not matched to a gene: 7. This CDR3 spans 14 amino acids. The CDR3 loop reads CASTKGQATYEQYF. As DNA, the CDR3 is TGTGCCAGCACCAAGGGACAGGCAACCTACGAGCAGTACTTC.

J is TRBJ2-4 and V is TRBV10-2, with 7 bases fitting TRBD2. The V gene end was trimmed by 6 bases and the J gene end by 1 base; junction bases not matched to a gene: 6. Germline CDR1 reads WSHSY; CDR2 reads SAAADI. CDR3 length: 15 residues. This chain's CDR3 is CASSAGVEAKNIQYF. Here the CDR3 DNA reads TGCGCCAGCAGCGCGGGAGTCGAGGCCAAAAACATTCAGTACTTC.

V is TRBV4-3 and J is TRBJ2-7; D ambiguous. The CDR3 totals 13 residues. V lost 0 bases and J 4 bases, leaving 7 bases between the germline ends. The germline CDR1 and CDR2 sequences are LGHNA and YSLEER. DNA of the CDR3: TGCGCCAGCAGCCAAGATGCCGGTTACGAGCAGTACTTC. Protein product: CASSQDAGYEQYF.

The gene calls are TRBV6-5 and TRBJ2-5; TRBD1 agrees at 9 bases. This CDR3 has 15 residues. Germline V lookup: CDR1 MNHEY, CDR2 SVGAGI. The V and J ends lost 6 bases and 0 bases, in that order; junction bases with no gene match: 5. The CDR3 region is CASRPRDRDQETQYF. DNA for the CDR3: TGTGCCAGCAGACCCCGGGACAGGGACCAAGAGACCCAGTACTTC.

The chain uses TRBV7-2 and TRBJ2-7, with TRBD1 identical over 8 bases. Losses at the gene ends were 1 base for V and 6 bases for J; bases not matched to a gene: 14. In germline, CDR1 is SGHTA, CDR2 FQGNSA. The CDR3 spans 17 residues. The CDR3 DNA reads TGTGCCAGCAGCTTAGGATTTTATGGGGGCAGGGGGCGCGAGCAGTACTTC. This translates into CASSLGFYGGRGREQYF.

This chain links TRBV13 with TRBJ2-5; 8 bases align to TRBD1. The CDR3 sequence is 15 residues long. Per the germline V gene, CDR1 is PRHDT and CDR2 is FYEKMQ (reference sequence). V trimming: 5 bases; J trimming: 1 base; junction bases outside the gene matches: 6. The CDR3 spells CASSLPGQAQETQYF. The CDR3 bases are TGTGCCAGCAGCCTTCCGGGACAGGCCCAAGAGACCCAGTACTTC.

The chain joins TRBV19 to TRBJ1-3, with D tentatively TRBD1 (5 bases). Per the germline V gene, CDR1 is LNHDA and CDR2 is SQIVND (reference sequence). The germline V and J ends were trimmed by 10 bases and 2 bases, with 18 bases remaining between them. CDR3 length: 15 amino acids. CDR3 protein: CATWGGDFAGNTIYF. For the CDR3, the DNA is TGTGCCACGTGGGGGGGGGATTTCGCTGGAAACACCATATATTTT.

This clone has just one count. The chain has TRBV28 and TRBJ1-1; D is possibly TRBD1 (5 bases). The CDR3 covers 13 residues. The V gene lost 2 bases and the J gene lost 7 bases, with 11 bases spanning the gap. Germline CDR1 reads MDHEN; CDR2 reads SYDVKM. CDR3 region: CASSLAGTSEAFF. The DNA for the CDR3 is TGTGCCAGCAGTTTAGCGGGGACGAGTGAAGCTTTCTTT.

The chain is built from TRBV19 and TRBJ1-2, with unresolved D. The length of the CDR3 is 12 residues. The germline CDR1 and CDR2 sequences are LNHDA and SQIVND (reference sequence). Trimming cost V 5 bases and J 2 bases, with 6 bases left between them. As DNA, the CDR3 is TGTGCCAGTAGTCCAGTAAACTATGGCTACACCTTC. Its translation: CASSPVNYGYTF.

This chain joins TRBV9 and TRBJ1-2; a possible D gene is TRBD1 (5 bases). This CDR3 spans 15 amino acids. Per germline, CDR1 SGDLS and CDR2 YYNGEE. V was pared by 0 bases and J by 4 bases, with 13 bases between. Here the CDR3 reads CASSVGDSFVYGYTF. The CDR3 DNA sequence: TGTGCCAGCAGCGTAGGTGACAGTTTTGTCTATGGCTACACCTTC.

The chain joins TRBV25-1 to TRBJ1-1; no clear D. Germline CDR1 is MGHDK and CDR2 is SYGVNS. The CDR3 is 14 amino acids. Trimming pared 1 base from V and 5 bases from J, leaving 11 bases between. DNA for the CDR3: TGTGCCAGCAGTGAATTAAGAGGTGGGACTGAAGCTTTCTTT. Encoded protein: CASSELRGGTEAFF. Full variable domain (outside the CDR3, taken from reference TRBV25-1 and TRBJ1-1): EADIYQTPRYLVIGTGKKITLECSQTMGHDKMYWYQQDPGMELHLIHYSYGVNSTEKGDLSSESTVSRIRTEHFPLTLESARPSHTSQYLCASSELRGGTEAFFGQGTRLTVV.

The rearrangement uses TRBV7-2 and TRBJ2-7; 8 bases are shared with TRBD1. The trim removed 5 bases at V and 2 bases at J, leaving 5 bases unmatched. Germline lookup yields CDR1 SGHTA and CDR2 FQGNSA. This CDR3 is built from 14 residues. CDR3 amino acids: CASSPGQGPYEQYF. The CDR3 DNA follows: TGTGCCAGCAGCCCAGGACAGGGACCCTACGAGCAGTACTTC.

The chain employs TRBV11-2 and TRBJ1-4, with TRBD1 identical over 7 bases. This CDR3 has 12 residues. V dropped 3 bases and J dropped 15; count of bases not matched to a gene: 7. Germline V gives CDR1 SGHAT, CDR2 FQNNGV. The CDR3 DNA is TGTGCCAGCAGCTTCGGACAGGCCGGGGTGTTTTTT. It encodes CASSFGQAGVFF.

The rearrangement joins TRBV6-5 to TRBJ2-7; 10 bases fit TRBD2. This CDR3 has 16 amino acids. Germline trimming cut 4 bases from V and 4 bases from J; bases unmatched to any gene: 10. Germline assignment: CDR1 MNHEY and CDR2 SVGAGI. CDR3: CASSLSASGSRYEQYF. The CDR3 DNA reads as TGTGCCAGCAGTTTATCCGCTAGCGGGAGTCGGTACGAGCAGTACTTC.

The chain is built from TRBV19 and TRBJ1-6, with TRBD1 identical over 7 bases. The V segment lost 7 bases and the J segment 7 bases; nucleotides outside the gene matches: 19. Germline-derived CDR1 and CDR2 are LNHDA and SQIVND (reference sequence). CDR3 length equals 18 residues. The CDR3 reads CASNSRDRNRPWNSPLHF. The CDR3 DNA reads TGTGCCAGTAATTCCCGGGACAGAAATCGCCCCTGGAATTCACCCCTCCACTTT.

V gene TRBV30 combines with J gene TRBJ2-7, with D maybe TRBD1 (5 bases). Trimming stripped 6 bases from V and 3 bases from J, with 15 bases between. Germline V CDR1 and CDR2: GTSNPN, SVGIG (reference sequence). The length of the CDR3 is 13 residues. The CDR3 DNA reads as TGTGCCTGTGGTGGGCAGGGCATCTACGAGCAGTACTTC. It encodes CACGGQGIYEQYF.

The chain recombines TRBV6-1 with TRBJ2-7, with TRBD1 identical over 8 bases. The CDR3 has 15 amino acids. Germline assignment: CDR1 MNHNS and CDR2 SASEGT. Trimming cost V 6 bases and J 0 bases; bases outside gene matches: 7. The CDR3 DNA reads as TGTGCCAGCAGGGAAACAGGGGGTACCTCCTACGAGCAGTACTTC. Its translation is CASRETGGTSYEQYF.

This clone was counted a single time. The chain is built from TRBV14 and TRBJ1-5; no firm D call. Germline values: CDR1 SGHDN, CDR2 FVKESK. V was cut by 0 bases and J by 3 bases, with 15 bases left in between. The CDR3 length is 17 residues. CDR3: CASSQEPPGQPNQPQHF. Written as DNA, the CDR3 is TGTGCCAGCAGCCAAGAGCCCCCTGGGCAGCCCAATCAGCCCCAGCATTTT. Full variable domain (remainder filled in from reference TRBV14 and TRBJ1-5): EAGVTQFPSHSVIEKGQTVTLRCDPISGHDNLYWYRRVMGKEIKFLLHFVKESKQDESGMPNNRFLAERTGGTYSTLKVQPAELEDSGVYFCASSQEPPGQPNQPQHFGDGTRLSIL.

The rearrangement links TRBV11-3 to TRBJ1-2; tentative D call: TRBD1 (6 bases). Trimming removed 5 bases at V and 6 bases at J, with 16 bases between. Germline values: CDR1 SGHNT, CDR2 YENEEA. The CDR3 sequence is 14 residues long. CDR3 amino acids: CASSTQSTGHGYTF. The CDR3 DNA sequence: TGTGCCAGCAGCACTCAATCAACAGGGCATGGCTACACCTTC.

V gene TRBV19 combines with J gene TRBJ1-5, with 9 positions matching TRBD1. V lost 5 bases, J lost 6 bases, and 5 bases stayed unmatched. Germline V gives CDR1 LNHDA, CDR2 SQIVND (reference sequence). The CDR3 extends over 14 amino acids. The DNA for the CDR3 is TGTGCCAGTAGTGAGACAGGGGGAGGTCAGCCCCAGCATTTT. It codes for CASSETGGGQPQHF.

V is TRBV21-1 and J is TRBJ1-1. TRBV21-1 has pseudogene status. This CDR3 contains 16 residues. This CDR3 reads CASSGRGRVEKSEAFF. CDR3 nucleotides: TGTGCCAGCAGCGGGCGGGGAAGGGTGGAGAAGTCTGAAGCTTTCTTT.

The chain couples TRBV19 to TRBJ1-1, with D unresolved. V was pared by 2 bases and J by 0 bases, with 4 bases between. Germline CDR1 LNHDA, CDR2 SQIVND (reference sequence). This CDR3 contains 13 residues. CDR3 loop: CASSIQMNTEAFF. The CDR3 nucleotides are TGTGCCAGTAGTATACAGATGAACACTGAAGCTTTCTTT.

The genes are TRBV7-9 and TRBJ2-7; D is ambiguous. Germline loops: CDR1 SEHNR, CDR2 FQNEAQ (reference sequence). Trimming shortened V by 5 bases and J by 5 bases, and 10 bases separated the two germline ends. The CDR3 runs to 12 residues. CDR3 in DNA: TGTGCCAGCAGCCCCCACCGAGACGAGCAGTACTTC. Its translation: CASSPHRDEQYF.

CDR3 protein: CASSGDRGFYEQYF. CDR3 DNA: TGTGCCAGCAGTGGAGACAGGGGTTTCTACGAGCAGTACTTC. The chain carries TRBV2 and TRBJ2-7; 8 nucleotides line up with TRBD1. The CDR3 loop spans 14 amino acids. With 4 bases clipped from V and 3 bases from J, the junction kept 5 bases outside the gene matches. Germline CDR1 SNHLY, CDR2 FYNNEI.